Presented here are 6 T cell receptor beta chains from one specimen sequenced in a study of tumor and adjacent non-tumor tissue in lung cancer. A modified ARM-PCR protocol with three rounds of nested PCR amplified TCRbeta. TCRdb redid the calling of the multiplex PCR reads with MiXCR, one entry per CDR3 protein. The sample has about 90,000 distinct CDR3 sequences; 65% to 80% are singletons. The template was RNA from unsorted bulk tissue. Distant lung tissue was collected more than 3 cm away from the tumor edge. The sequenced material came from distant non-tumor lung tissue. These TCRs come from a woman aged 45 to 65 with non-small cell lung cancer.

Of note for this clonotype: The junction does not match germline at one end; this may be a read error. This chain connects TRBV14 to TRBJ2-1; the D gene could be TRBD1 or TRBD2 (6 bases each). Germline-derived CDR1 and CDR2 are SGHDN and FVKESK. The CDR3 covers 14 residues. The CDR3 DNA is TGTACTAGCAGCCTTATGACAGGCCACAATGAGCACTTCTTC. Translating it yields CTSSLMTGHNEHFF. Looking up the rest from reference TRBV14 and TRBJ2-1 gives the full variable domain: EAGVTQFPSHSVIEKGQTVTLRCDPISGHDNLYWYRRVMGKEIKFLLHFVKESKQDESGMPNNRFLAERTGGTYSTLKVQPAELEDSGVYFCTSSLMTGHNEHFFGPGTRLTVL.

This clonotype has only a few counts. The chain links TRBV7-2 to TRBJ2-7; no firm D call. Trimming left V 3 bases short and J 7 bases short, with 10 bases between. The CDR3 is 12 amino acids. CDR1 is SGHTA, CDR2 FQGNSA, per germline. The CDR3 bases are TGTGCCAGCAGCTTGGTCGGGCGGGAGCAGTACTTC. It yields the protein CASSLVGREQYF.

Points on this clonotype: The conserved phenylalanine or tryptophan normally closing the CDR3 is absent here, so this likely arose from a read error. The J gene is TRBJ2-2, the V gene TRBV29-1; D gene uncertain. The CDR3 spans 14 residues. CDR1 and CDR2 (germline): SQVTM, ANQGSEA. CDR3 sequence reads: CSVELFMNTGELFL. The CDR3 region has the DNA TGCAGTGTTGAATTATTCATGAACACTGGGGAGCTGTTTTTA.

About this clonotype itself: Because the CDR3 is missing its conserved closing phenylalanine or tryptophan, this is likely a read error. The chain uses TRBV19 and TRBJ1-1; D unclear. Germline lookup yields CDR1 LNHDA and CDR2 SQIVND (reference sequence). The CDR3 spans 15 residues. CDR3 region: CASSKTAGINTEAFI. CDR3 DNA sequence: TGTGCCAGTAGTAAAACGGCCGGGATTAACACCGAAGCTTTCATT.

In this sample, this clonotype turned up many times. The rearrangement joins TRBV6-2 or TRBV6-3 to TRBJ1-2; D gene uncertain. This CDR3 is 13 amino acids long. Trimming took 2 bases from V and 4 from J, leaving 8 bases between them. The V gene's germline CDR1 is MNHEY and CDR2 SVGEGT. The CDR3 nucleotides are TGTGCCAGCAGTTACCAGGCTACCTATGGCTACACCTTC. Translated, it gives CASSYQATYGYTF.

Notes on this clonotype: This CDR3 fails to terminate in the conserved phenylalanine or tryptophan, so it likely reflects a read error. This rearrangement joins TRBV4-1 to TRBJ2-3; TRBD2 might be the D (6 bases). CDR3 size: 14 residues. Germline assignment: CDR1 MGHRA and CDR2 YSYEKL. This CDR3 reads CASNHGTSTDTQYI. CDR3 bases: TGCGCCAGCAACCACGGTACTAGCACGGATACGCAGTATATT.